This paragraph covers one T cell receptor (beta chain) sequence. This CDR3 is built from 15 residues. Germline V lookup: CDR1 LGHNA, CDR2 YSLEER. V lost 0 bases and J 0 bases, leaving 9 bases between the germline ends. The data stem from a study of blood T cell repertoires in COVID-19. Study in general: Sites across the United States, Italy and Spain contributed samples from acute and convalescent COVID-19. T cells, B-cell-depleted T cells, or PBMCs supplied cDNA or gDNA.

Per the original data handling: Nucleated cell number was recorded as an estimate derived from reference gene primer amplification. The assay was immunoSEQ multiplex PCR, and TCRdb's table has in-frame clones only and misses some. V, J and clone size derive from that table, while D and trimming were established from the DNA sequence. The sample consists of 250,000 to 350,000 clones, roughly 86% of them appearing once. This TCR derives from a woman in her fifties or sixties who had recovered from COVID-19. J is TRBJ2-7 and V is TRBV4-3; tentatively, D is TRBD2 (6 bases). Sample: peripheral blood. CDR3 sequence reads: CASSQEWEDSYEQYF. The CDR3 coding sequence is TGCGCCAGCAGCCAAGAATGGGAGGACTCCTACGAGCAGTACTTC.